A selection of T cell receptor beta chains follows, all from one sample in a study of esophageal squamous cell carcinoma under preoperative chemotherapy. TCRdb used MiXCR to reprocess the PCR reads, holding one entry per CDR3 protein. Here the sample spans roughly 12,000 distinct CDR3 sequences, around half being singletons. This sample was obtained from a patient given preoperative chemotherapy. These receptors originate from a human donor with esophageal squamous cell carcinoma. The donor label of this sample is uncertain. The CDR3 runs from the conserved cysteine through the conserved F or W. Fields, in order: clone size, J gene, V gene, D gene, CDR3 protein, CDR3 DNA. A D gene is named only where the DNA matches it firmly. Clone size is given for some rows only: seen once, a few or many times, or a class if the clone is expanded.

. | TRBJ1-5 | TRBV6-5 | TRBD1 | CASILETGLKGQPQHF | TGTGCCAGCATACTAGAGACAGGGTTAAAGGGTCAGCCCCAGCATTTT
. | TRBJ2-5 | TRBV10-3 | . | CAGRGGGGQETQYF | TGTGCGGGGAGGGGGGGCGGAGGCCAAGAGACCCAGTATTTC
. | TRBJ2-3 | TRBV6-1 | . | CASGAGGPDTQYF | TGTGCCAGCGGGGCCGGGGGCCCAGATACCCAGTATTTC
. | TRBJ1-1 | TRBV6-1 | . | CASSRVMNTEAFF | TGTGCCAGCAGCAGGGTCATGAACACTGAAGCTTTCTTT
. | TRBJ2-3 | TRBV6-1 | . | CASSHEPVNTDTQYF | TGTGCCAGCAGCCACGAACCTGTGAACACCGATACGCAGTATTTT
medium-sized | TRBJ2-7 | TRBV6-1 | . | CASSTRDHLSYEQYF | TGTGCCAGCAGTACCCGGGACCACCTCTCCTACGAGCAGTACTTC
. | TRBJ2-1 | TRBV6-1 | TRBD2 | CASSPQLAGDWNEQFF | TGTGCCAGCAGTCCCCAACTAGCGGGAGATTGGAATGAGCAGTTCTTC
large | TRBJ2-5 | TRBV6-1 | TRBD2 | CASSEWRLAGPQYF | TGTGCCAGCAGTGAATGGAGACTAGCGGGCCCCCAGTACTTC
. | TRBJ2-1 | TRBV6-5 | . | CASSQGIGYEQFF | TGTGCCAGCAGTCAGGGAATCGGATATGAGCAGTTCTTC
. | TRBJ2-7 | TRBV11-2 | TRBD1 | CASSLDSGQDYEQYF | TGTGCCAGCAGCTTAGATTCGGGACAGGACTACGAGCAGTACTTC
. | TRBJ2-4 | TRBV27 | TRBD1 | CASRSTGGGAKEIQYF | TGTGCCAGCAGGAGCACAGGGGGCGGTGCCAAAGAGATTCAGTACTTT
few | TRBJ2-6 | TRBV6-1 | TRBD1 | CASRTQGASGANVLTF | TGTGCCAGCAGGACACAGGGGGCCTCTGGGGCCAACGTCCTGACTTTC
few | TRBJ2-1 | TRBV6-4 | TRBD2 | CASSGGTSGLNEQFF | TGTGCCAGCAGTGGGGGGACTAGCGGGTTGAATGAGCAGTTCTTC
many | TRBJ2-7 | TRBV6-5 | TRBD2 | CASSMLPGLASEQYF | TGTGCCAGCAGCATGCTGCCGGGACTAGCTTCCGAGCAGTACTTC
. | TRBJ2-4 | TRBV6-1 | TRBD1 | CASSEPGQGANIQYF | TGTGCCAGCAGTGAACCGGGACAGGGGGCCAACATTCAGTACTTC
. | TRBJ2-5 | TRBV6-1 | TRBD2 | CASKSASKREQYF | TGTGCCAGCAAAAGCGCCTCTAAGCGGGAGCAGTACTTC
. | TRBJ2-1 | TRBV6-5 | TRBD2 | CASSYSTSRQYEQYF | TGTGCCAGCAGTTACTCGACTAGCCGGCAATATGAGCAGTACTTT
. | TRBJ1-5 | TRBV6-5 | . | CASSYGPLTYLNSNQPQHF | TGTGCCAGCAGTTACGGGCCCCTGACATATCTTAATAGCAATCAGCCCCAGCATTTT
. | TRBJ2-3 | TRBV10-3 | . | CATSNGVSGLGGKDTQYF | TGTGCCACCTCGAATGGGGTATCGGGACTGGGAGGCAAAGACACGCAGTATTTC
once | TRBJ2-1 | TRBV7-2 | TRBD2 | CASSPGTSGRIHEQFF | TGTGCCAGCAGCCCCGGGACTAGCGGGAGGATCCACGAGCAGTTCTTC
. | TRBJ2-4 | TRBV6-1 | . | CASGVYPQNTQYF | TGTGCCAGTGGTGTCTACCCCCAAAACACTCAGTACTTC
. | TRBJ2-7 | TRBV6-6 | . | CASSYSRQLYEQYF | TGTGCCAGCAGTTACTCGAGACAGTTGTACGAGCAGTACTTC
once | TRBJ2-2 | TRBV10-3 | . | CATLRGPEAGELVF | TGTGCCACCCTCCGAGGACCAGAAGCCGGGGAGCTGGTTTTT
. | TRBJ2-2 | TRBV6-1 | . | CASSEGVSTGTLYF | TGTGCCAGCAGTGAGGGAGTGAGCACCGGTACGCTGTATTTT
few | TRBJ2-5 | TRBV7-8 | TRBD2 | CASSLGTSGRNEQYF | TGTGCCAGCAGCCTCGGGACTAGCGGGAGGAATGAGCAGTACTTC
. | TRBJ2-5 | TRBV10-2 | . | CASSERTVQETQYF | TGCGCCAGCAGTGAACGGACAGTCCAAGAGACCCAGTACTTC
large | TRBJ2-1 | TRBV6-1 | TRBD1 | CASSPTGGNEQFF | TGTGCCAGCAGCCCGACAGGGGGCAATGAGCAGTTCTTC
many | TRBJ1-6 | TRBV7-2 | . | CASSLAWDLNSPLHF | TGTGCCAGCAGCTTAGCTTGGGACCTTAATTCACCCCTCCACTTT
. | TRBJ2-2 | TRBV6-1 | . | CASSEGGSTGELFF | TGTGCCAGCAGTGAGGGTGGGAGCACCGGGGAGCTGTTTTTT
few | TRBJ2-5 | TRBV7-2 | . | CASSRRGRIEETQYF | TGTGCCAGCAGCCGTAGGGGGAGGATCGAAGAGACCCAGTACTTC
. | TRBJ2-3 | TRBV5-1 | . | CASSLTDTQYF | TGCGCCAGCAGCTTGACGGATACGCAGTATTTT
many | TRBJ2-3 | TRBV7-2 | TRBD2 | CASSLGLAESTDTQYF | TGTGCCAGCAGCTTAGGACTAGCGGAGAGCACAGATACGCAGTATTTT
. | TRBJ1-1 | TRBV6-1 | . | CASSEAGAFF | TGTGCCAGCAGTGAAGCGGGCGCTTTCTTT
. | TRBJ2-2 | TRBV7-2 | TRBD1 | CASSTGTGNTGELFF | TGTGCCAGCAGTACCGGGACAGGGAACACCGGGGAGCTGTTTTTT
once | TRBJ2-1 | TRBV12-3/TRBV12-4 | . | CASSRDIYNEQFF | TGTGCCAGCAGTCGGGACATCTACAATGAGCAGTTCTTC
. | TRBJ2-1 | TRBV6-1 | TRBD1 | CASSVGTAEQFF | TGTGCCAGCAGTGTAGGGACAGCTGAGCAGTTCTTC
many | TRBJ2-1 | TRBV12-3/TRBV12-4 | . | CASSLLGAYEQFF | TGTGCCAGCAGTTTATTGGGGGCCTATGAGCAGTTCTTC
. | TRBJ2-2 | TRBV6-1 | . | CASSPEGWAYNGEQFF | TGTGCCAGCAGTCCCGAGGGGTGGGCGTACAACGGGGAGCAGTTCTTT
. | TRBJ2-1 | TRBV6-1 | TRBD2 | CASSDRLGLAGEEQFF | TGTGCCAGCAGTGACCGACTGGGACTAGCGGGAGAAGAGCAGTTCTTC
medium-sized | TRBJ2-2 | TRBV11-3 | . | CASSLGLGQGRGTGELFF | TGTGCCAGCAGCTTAGGTCTGGGGCAGGGACGAGGCACCGGGGAGCTGTTTTTT
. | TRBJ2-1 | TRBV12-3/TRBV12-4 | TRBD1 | CASSARDTGELYF | TGTGCCAGCAGTGCCCGAGACACAGGGGAGCTGTATTTT
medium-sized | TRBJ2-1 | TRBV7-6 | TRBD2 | CASSPSGISGSLREQFF | TGTGCCAGCAGTCCCAGTGGCATCAGCGGGAGTCTTAGGGAGCAGTTCTTC
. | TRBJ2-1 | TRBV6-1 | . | CASSGSETYNEQFF | TGTGCCAGCAGTGGGAGTGAAACCTACAATGAGCAGTTCTTC
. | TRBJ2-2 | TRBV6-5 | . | CASSSSGVGTGELFF | TGTGCCAGCAGTTCCTCAGGGGTTGGCACCGGGGAGCTGTTTTTT